Presented here are 31 T cell receptor beta chains from one specimen sequenced in a study of post-analysis software for immune sequencing data. Antigens for these TCRs are unknown. Findings of the study overall: TRBV5-6, TRBV5-1 and TRBV20-1 were among roughly five TRBV segments more frequent in patients than controls.

cDNA libraries for TCR beta contained unique molecular identifiers. TCRdb called the PCR reads again in MiXCR, with one record for every CDR3 protein. The table shows about 680,000 distinct CDR3 sequences, with 59% occurring only once. What was sequenced was blood. The receptors here all came from a girl between 2 and 10 years old with multiple sclerosis.

The gene calls are TRBV10-2 and TRBJ1-1; D uncertain. Germline CDR1 and CDR2: WSHSY and SAAADI. Trimming shortened V by 6 bases and J by 2 bases, and 10 bases separated the two germline ends. The CDR3 totals 13 residues. CDR3 nucleotide sequence: TGCGCCAGCAGGATAGATCCCAACACTGAAGCTTTCTTT. As protein: CASRIDPNTEAFF.

The chain combines TRBV29-1 with TRBJ2-7, with TRBD1 identical over 10 bases. The CDR3 has 13 residues. The germline V gene has CDR1 SQVTM and CDR2 ANQGSEA. V lost 7 bases, J lost 2 bases, and 5 bases stayed unmatched. This CDR3 reads CSAVGTGAYEQYF. CDR3 nucleotide sequence: TGCAGCGCCGTCGGGACAGGGGCCTACGAGCAGTACTTC.

This rearrangement joins TRBV5-1 to TRBJ1-1, with D unclear. CDR3 length: 14 residues. Germline V lookup: CDR1 SGHRS, CDR2 YFSETQ. The V and J ends lost 4 bases and 0 bases respectively, with 10 bases between them. This CDR3 reads CASSPQTMNTEAFF. The CDR3 coding sequence is TGCGCCAGCAGCCCCCAGACGATGAACACTGAAGCTTTCTTT. Variable domain in full (rest from reference TRBV5-1 and TRBJ1-1): KAGVTQTPRYLIKTRGQQVTLSCSPISGHRSVSWYQQTPGQGLQFLFEYFSETQRNKGNFPGRFSGRQFSNSRSEMNVSTLELGDSALYLCASSPQTMNTEAFFGQGTRLTVV.

This rearrangement joins TRBV5-1 to TRBJ2-7; 13 bases fit TRBD2. This CDR3 contains 16 residues. Germline V gives CDR1 SGHRS, CDR2 YFSETQ. The V gene end was trimmed by 3 bases and the J gene end by 3 bases; junction bases not matched to a gene: 6. DNA of the CDR3: TGCGCCAGCAGCTGGGGACTAGCGGGATGGATCTACGAGCAGTACTTC. As protein: CASSWGLAGWIYEQYF.

The chain recombines TRBV24-1 with TRBJ1-5; D is perhaps TRBD1 (6 bases). Per germline, CDR1 KGHDR and CDR2 SFDVKD. The V end lost 5 bases, the J end lost 0 bases, and 10 bases lay between the germline ends. The CDR3 spans 15 residues. In DNA form, the CDR3 reads TGTGCCACCAGTGCTGGGGGGGCTAGCAATCAGCCCCAGCATTTT. Protein sequence: CATSAGGASNQPQHF.

This chain joins TRBV6-2 or TRBV6-3 and TRBJ1-2; TRBD1 aligns across 7 bases. This CDR3 is built from 14 residues. Losses at the gene ends were 6 bases for V and 4 bases for J; bases not matched to a gene: 8. Germline CDR1 reads MNHEY; CDR2 reads SVGEGT. This chain's CDR3 is CASSFKDRFYGYTF. The CDR3 DNA is TGTGCCAGCAGCTTCAAGGACAGGTTCTATGGCTACACCTTC.

The genes are TRBV2 and TRBJ2-5; D may be TRBD2 (6 bases). V was trimmed by 6 bases and J by 7 bases, leaving 18 bases between them. CDR1 and CDR2 (germline): SNHLY, FYNNEI. CDR3 length equals 14 residues. In DNA, the CDR3 is TGTGCCAGCAGGGGAGGAGGCGGGGAAGGGACCCAGTACTTC. Translated: CASRGGGGEGTQYF.

The chain carries TRBV7-2 and TRBJ1-2; TRBD1 matches 8 bases. Germline CDR1 SGHTA, CDR2 FQGNSA. The CDR3 has 13 amino acids. V shed 6 bases and J 6 bases; nucleotides not matched to a gene: 6. The CDR3 DNA sequence: TGTGCCAGCAGGCGTGGACAGGGCCATGGCTACACCTTC. It encodes CASRRGQGHGYTF.

The J gene is TRBJ2-7, the V gene TRBV5-5, with 7 bases fitting TRBD2. The CDR3 spans 16 residues. CDR1 and CDR2 (germline): SGHKS, YYEKEE (reference sequence). Trimming removed 0 bases from V and 2 bases from J; junction bases left unmatched: 8. CDR3 loop: CASSLGAGVIPYEQYF. The CDR3 region has the DNA TGTGCCAGCAGCTTGGGGGCGGGGGTGATCCCCTACGAGCAGTACTTC.

The chain is built from TRBV29-1 and TRBJ1-2; 8 bases fit TRBD1. CDR1 is SQVTM, CDR2 ANQGSEA, per germline. The CDR3 runs to 13 residues. Losses at the gene ends were 1 base for V and 4 bases for J; bases not matched to a gene: 2. The DNA of the CDR3 is TGCAGCGTTGAAGTCAGGGGGCCCTATGGCTACACCTTC. Residues: CSVEVRGPYGYTF. Filled out from reference TRBV29-1 and TRBJ1-2, the complete variable domain reads SAVISQKPSRDICQRGTSLTIQCQVDSQVTMMFWYRQQPGQSLTLIATANQGSEATYESGFVIDKFPISRPNLTFSTLTVSNMSPEDSSIYLCSVEVRGPYGYTFGSGTRLTVV.

The chain is built from TRBV25-1 and TRBJ2-7; weak D call: TRBD2 (5 bases). Trimming pared 8 bases from V and 3 bases from J, leaving 14 bases between. CDR3 length equals 13 residues. CDR1 and CDR2 from the germline V gene are MGHDK and SYGVNS. For the CDR3, the DNA is TGTGCCAGCGTCTCGGCGCGGGTCTACGAGCAGTACTTC. Protein product: CASVSARVYEQYF.

This chain uses TRBV7-8 with TRBJ2-3; the D is unclear. V was clipped by 2 bases and J by 5 bases, with 14 bases between them. Germline CDR1 is SGHVS and CDR2 is FQNEAQ. There are 15 residues in the CDR3. CDR3 in DNA: TGTGCCAGCAGCTTATTAGTGGGATGGCAAGATACGCAGTATTTT. Translation: CASSLLVGWQDTQYF.

The genes are TRBV6-6 and TRBJ2-5; maybe TRBD2 (5 bases). Between the trimmed V and J ends, which lost 2 bases and 2 bases, there was a span of 9 bases. The V gene's germline CDR1 is MNHNY and CDR2 SVGAGI (reference sequence). The CDR3 loop spans 14 amino acids. The CDR3 sequence is CASSYLGLQETQYF. The CDR3 region has the DNA TGTGCCAGCAGTTACCTCGGACTGCAAGAGACCCAGTACTTC.

This clonotype appeared a few times. The chain couples TRBV7-9 to TRBJ2-1, with 7 bases aligning to TRBD2. Germline CDR1 and CDR2: SEHNR and FQNEAQ (reference sequence). The CDR3 totals 17 residues. Losses at the gene ends were 5 bases for V and 6 bases for J; bases not matched to a gene: 16. For the CDR3, the DNA is TGTGCCAGCAGCCTTCTCGTCGGACTAGACAATTCCAATGAGCAGTTCTTC. Translation gives CASSLLVGLDNSNEQFF.

Only one count was recorded for this clonotype. The chain has TRBV7-2 and TRBJ1-1; possibly TRBD1 for D (6 bases). This CDR3 is built from 14 residues. Germline CDR1 is SGHTA and CDR2 is FQGNSA. The germline V and J ends were trimmed by 2 bases and 6 bases, with 13 bases remaining between them. DNA for the CDR3: TGTGCCAGCAGCTTATCCTCAGGGGCCCCTGAAGCTTTCTTT. It specifies CASSLSSGAPEAFF.

The chain has TRBV2 and TRBJ2-1; tentatively, D is TRBD2 (5 bases). Germline V gene sequence: CDR1 SNHLY, CDR2 FYNNEI. The V end was cut by 8 bases, the J end by 8 bases, with 16 bases between. The CDR3 has 13 amino acids. CDR3 in DNA: TGTGCCAGCGGATTTGGAGGAAGGGATGAGCAGTTCTTC. Residues: CASGFGGRDEQFF.

J is TRBJ2-7 and V is TRBV6-5; D is ambiguous. This CDR3 comprises 13 residues. Trimming shortened V by 3 bases and J by 4 bases, and 10 bases separated the two germline ends. Germline CDR1 is MNHEY and CDR2 is SVGAGI. The CDR3 DNA is TGTGCCAGCAGTTATAGGGTTACGTACGAGCAGTACTTC. Translating gives CASSYRVTYEQYF.

The V call is TRBV12-3 or TRBV12-4, the J call TRBJ1-2; tentative D call: TRBD1 (5 bases). V gave up 6 bases and J gave up 6 bases, with 14 bases separating them. The CDR3 extends over 13 amino acids. This CDR3 reads CASRRNLGDGYTF. CDR3 nucleotide sequence: TGTGCCAGCAGGCGAAACCTGGGGGATGGCTACACCTTC.

The chain joins TRBV12-3 or TRBV12-4 to TRBJ1-2; TRBD1 agrees at 11 bases. CDR3 size: 14 residues. V dropped 1 base and J dropped 6; count of bases not matched to a gene: 1. CDR3 sequence reads: CASSLGTGGHGYTF. The CDR3 nucleotides read TGTGCCAGCAGTTTAGGGACAGGGGGCCATGGCTACACCTTC.

This chain links TRBV7-2 with TRBJ2-7; weak D call: TRBD1 (5 bases). The CDR3 length is 14 residues. Per the germline V gene, CDR1 is SGHTA and CDR2 is FQGNSA. V was clipped by 5 bases and J by 5 bases, with 16 bases between them. This chain's CDR3 is CASSPQAGFDEQYF. For the CDR3, the DNA is TGTGCCAGCAGCCCCCAGGCAGGGTTCGACGAGCAGTACTTC. Together with reference TRBV7-2 and TRBJ2-7, the CDR3 gives the full variable domain: GAGVSQSPSNKVTEKGKDVELRCDPISGHTALYWYRQSLGQGLEFLIYFQGNSAPDKSGLPSDRFSAERTGGSVSTLTIQRTQQEDSAVYLCASSPQAGFDEQYFGPGTRLTVT.

The chain links TRBV6-6 to TRBJ1-5; D unresolved. Trimming pared 2 bases from V and 6 bases from J, leaving 14 bases between. CDR3 length equals 15 residues. CDR1 MNHNY and CDR2 SVGAGI come from the germline V gene (reference sequence). The CDR3 region has the DNA TGTGCCAGCAGTTACGCCCCGGGAGACGGTCAGCCCCAGCATTTT. Translated, it gives CASSYAPGDGQPQHF.

The CDR3 bases are TGCAGCGTCGCCCATTACGAGCAGTACTTC. As protein: CSVAHYEQYF. The chain is built from TRBV29-1 and TRBJ2-5; D is unresolved. The J call is doubtful: the DNA matches TRBJ2-7 better. From germline, CDR1 is SQVTM and CDR2 ANQGSEA. This CDR3 comprises 10 residues.

This clonotype was detected only a few times. V and J are TRBV5-1 and TRBJ1-2, with 9 bases matching TRBD1. Germline V gene lookup returns CDR1 SGHRS and CDR2 YFSETQ. The V segment lost 4 bases and the J segment 5 bases; nucleotides outside the gene matches: 6. This CDR3 comprises 14 residues. As DNA, the CDR3 is TGCGCCAGCAGCCATAAGGGGACAGGGTATGGCTACACCTTC. It translates to CASSHKGTGYGYTF.

The chain has TRBV5-1 and TRBJ2-1, with 11 bases that match TRBD2. With 1 base clipped from V and 5 bases from J, the junction kept 11 bases outside the gene matches. The germline gives CDR1 SGHRS, CDR2 YFSETQ. The CDR3 consists of 18 residues. The CDR3 here is CASSLLGSGGVQHNEQFF. CDR3 DNA sequence: TGCGCCAGCAGCTTGTTAGGTAGCGGGGGGGTACAACACAATGAGCAGTTCTTC.

The V call is TRBV20-1, the J call TRBJ2-1; TRBD2 might be the D (6 bases). The CDR3 contains 14 residues. The V end lost 5 bases, the J end lost 6 bases, and 17 bases lay between the germline ends. The germline V gene has CDR1 DFQATT and CDR2 SNEGSKA (reference sequence). The CDR3 bases are TGCAGTGCTCACCATGCGGAGGGCGCCAATGAGCAGTTCTTC. It yields the protein CSAHHAEGANEQFF.

The chain joins TRBV4-1 to TRBJ2-7; 12 nucleotides agree with TRBD1. The CDR3 is 15 residues long. The germline gives CDR1 MGHRA, CDR2 YSYEKL. V shed 2 bases and J 7 bases; nucleotides not matched to a gene: 6. CDR3 nucleotides: TGCGCCAGCAGCCAACCGGGACAGGGGGCGCGAGAGCAGTACTTC. Amino acid sequence: CASSQPGQGAREQYF.

This clonotype came up many times. The chain links TRBV27 to TRBJ2-1; possible D gene TRBD2, 7 bases. There are 14 residues in the CDR3. Deletions cut 3 bases from V and 4 bases from J, with 10 bases between. Germline CDR1 and CDR2: MNHEY and SMNVEV (reference sequence). The chain's CDR3 is CASSLGGPYNEQFF. CDR3 DNA: TGTGCCAGCAGTTTGGGGGGGCCGTACAATGAGCAGTTCTTC.

This clonotype was observed a few times. This chain uses TRBV5-5 with TRBJ1-6; TRBD1 matches 11 bases. The CDR3 has 17 residues. V dropped 0 bases and J dropped 10; count of bases not matched to a gene: 9. Germline CDR1 reads SGHKS; CDR2 reads YYEKEE (reference sequence). CDR3 sequence: CASSLAKGQGVESPLHF. The CDR3 DNA sequence: TGTGCCAGCAGCTTGGCCAAGGGACAGGGGGTAGAATCACCCCTCCACTTT.

This clonotype was picked up one time. The chain joins TRBV15 to TRBJ2-1; D gene unclear. Germline V lookup: CDR1 LNHNV, CDR2 YYDKDF (reference sequence). The V end lost 8 bases, the J end lost 6 bases, and 14 bases lay between the germline ends. This CDR3 has 13 residues. Written as DNA, the CDR3 is TGTGCCACCTTAGACCAGGTGAGCAATGAGCAGTTCTTC. It is translated as CATLDQVSNEQFF.

This chain connects TRBV10-1 to TRBJ2-5; 10 nucleotides agree with TRBD1. The end of the DNA fits TRBJ2-7 better, so the J call may be wrong. The germline V gene has CDR1 WNHNN and CDR2 SYGVQD (reference sequence). The CDR3 has 14 residues. The CDR3 region is CASSIGTGAYEQYF. CDR3 DNA: TGCGCCAGCAGTATCGGGACAGGGGCCTACGAGCAGTACTTC.

The chain employs TRBV29-1 and TRBJ1-5; D is possibly TRBD1 (6 bases). Trimming cost V 6 bases and J 2 bases, with 11 bases left between them. Germline V gives CDR1 SQVTM, CDR2 ANQGSEA. The length of the CDR3 is 13 residues. The CDR3: CSVSGGRNQPQHF. CDR3 DNA: TGCAGCGTAAGTGGGGGGCGCAATCAGCCCCAGCATTTT.